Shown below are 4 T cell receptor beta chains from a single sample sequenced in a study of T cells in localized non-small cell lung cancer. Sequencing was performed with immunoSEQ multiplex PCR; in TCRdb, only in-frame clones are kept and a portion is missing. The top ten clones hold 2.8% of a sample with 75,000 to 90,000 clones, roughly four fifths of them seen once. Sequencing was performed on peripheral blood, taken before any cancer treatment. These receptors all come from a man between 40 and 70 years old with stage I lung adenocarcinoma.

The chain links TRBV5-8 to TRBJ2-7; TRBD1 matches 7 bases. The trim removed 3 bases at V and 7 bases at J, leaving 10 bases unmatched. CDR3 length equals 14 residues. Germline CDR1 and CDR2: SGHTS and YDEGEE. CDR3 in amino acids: CASSWDRLLYEQYF. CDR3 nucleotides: TGTGCCAGCAGCTGGGACAGACTCCTTTATGAGCAGTACTTC.

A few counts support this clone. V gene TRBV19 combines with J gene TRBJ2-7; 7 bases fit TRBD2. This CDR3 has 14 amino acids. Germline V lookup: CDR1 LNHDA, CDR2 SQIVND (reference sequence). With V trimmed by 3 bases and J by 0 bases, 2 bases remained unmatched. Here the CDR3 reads CASSMTGGSYEQYF. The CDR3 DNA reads TGTGCCAGTAGTATGACGGGAGGCTCCTACGAGCAGTACTTC.

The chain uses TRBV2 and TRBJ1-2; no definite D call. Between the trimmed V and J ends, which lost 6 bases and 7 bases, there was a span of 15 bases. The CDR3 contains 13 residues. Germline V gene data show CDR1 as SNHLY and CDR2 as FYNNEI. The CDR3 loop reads CASSMSPRVGYTF. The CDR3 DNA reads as TGTGCCAGCAGCATGTCCCCGCGGGTTGGCTACACCTTC.

The DNA of the CDR3 is TGTGCCATCAGTGAGTCGTCAGGGGGGGCGTTTGGCTACACCTTC. This gives the protein CAISESSGGAFGYTF. The chain links TRBV10-3 to TRBJ1-2; 7 bases match TRBD1. Germline CDR1 reads ENHRY; CDR2 reads SYGVKD. CDR3 length: 15 residues. V lost 0 bases and J lost 7; bases outside the gene matches: 8.